This T cell receptor (beta chain) was obtained from a study of human T cells and chemical hapten exposure. The wider study: The study patch tested 0.01% DPC on the upper back and read results at 6 days.

Study-wide results and caveats: Expanded TCRs created a significantly greater count of big CDR3 similarity clusters than controls did.

Stated time point: patch test 1, 2 weeks after DPC sensitization. Stated treatment: therapeutic diphenylcyclopropenone sensitization with weekly scalp DPC. Donors, patients with alopecia ranging from 18 to 70 years old and judged suitable for DPC, provided samples. This clonotype was detected ten times or more. Antigen unknown. Original processing methods: Sequenced samples showed a median of around 93,000 TCRs each, with counts running from 23,224 to 690,600. Each CDR3 protein is one row after TCRdb ran MiXCR on the RACE reads. The V and J calls reflect TCRdb's pipeline rather than the authors' work. The sample has around 120,000 distinct CDR3 sequences; approximately 10% are singletons. V was pared by 0 bases and J by 1 base, with 18 bases between. CDR1 and CDR2 from the germline V gene are LGHNA and YNFKEQ. The CDR3 covers 19 residues.

The sequencing here drew on whole blood, taken in connection with sensitization to the hapten diphenylcyclopropenone (DPC). This chain connects TRBV4-2 to TRBJ2-2; D is perhaps TRBD1 (5 bases). The clonotype was recovered from a woman aged 40 to 50 with alopecia areata. Some clones in this sample may be carry-over from other donors' samples. The CDR3 DNA reads TGTGCCAGCAGCCAAGATTGGGCAGGAAGGGGCCAGAACACCGGGGAGCTGTTTTTT. Its protein product is CASSQDWAGRGQNTGELFF.